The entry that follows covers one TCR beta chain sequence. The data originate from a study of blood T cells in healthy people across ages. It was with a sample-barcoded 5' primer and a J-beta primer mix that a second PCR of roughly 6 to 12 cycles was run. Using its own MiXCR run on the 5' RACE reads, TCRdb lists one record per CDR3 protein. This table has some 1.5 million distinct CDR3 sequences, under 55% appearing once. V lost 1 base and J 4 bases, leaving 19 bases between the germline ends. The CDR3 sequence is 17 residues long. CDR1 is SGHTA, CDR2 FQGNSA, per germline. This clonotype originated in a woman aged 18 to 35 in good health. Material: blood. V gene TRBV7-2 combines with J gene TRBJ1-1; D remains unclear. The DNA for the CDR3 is TGTGCCAGCAGCTTAGGTCCCCGTTGGGATCTTTTCACTGAAGCTTTCTTT. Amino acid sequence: CASSLGPRWDLFTEAFF.